The clone carrying this TCR beta chain was picked up a small number of times. This record belongs to a study of T cell responses to AZD1222 COVID-19 vaccine. The table came from immunoSEQ multiplex PCR; TCRdb's copy has only in-frame clones and leaves some out. The sample records 84,000 or so clones, around 90% being singletons. The TCR sequence derives from an adult in good health. The material sequenced was peripheral blood, taken on day 0 of AZD1222 vaccination.

The DNA for the CDR3 is TGTGCCAGCAGCATTACAGGGAGAGGGGTCCTGAACACTGAAGCTTTCTTT. Encoded protein: CASSITGRGVLNTEAFF. The genes are TRBV6-2 or TRBV6-3 and TRBJ1-1; D possibly corresponds to TRBD1 (6 bases). This CDR3 is 17 amino acids long. Trimming stripped 6 bases from V and 0 bases from J, with 20 bases between. Germline assignment: CDR1 MNHEY and CDR2 SVGEGT.